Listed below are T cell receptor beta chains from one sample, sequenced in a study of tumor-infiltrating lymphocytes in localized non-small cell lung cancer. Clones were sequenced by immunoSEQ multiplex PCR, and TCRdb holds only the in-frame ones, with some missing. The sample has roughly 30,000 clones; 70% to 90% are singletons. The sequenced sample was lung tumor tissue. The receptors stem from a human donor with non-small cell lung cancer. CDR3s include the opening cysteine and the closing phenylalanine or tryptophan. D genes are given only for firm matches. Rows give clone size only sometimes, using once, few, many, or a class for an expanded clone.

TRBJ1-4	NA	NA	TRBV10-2	CASSGRGAGSEKLFF	TGCGCCAGCAGTGGTCGGGGGGCTGGGAGTGAAAAACTGTTTTTT
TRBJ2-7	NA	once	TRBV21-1	CAILRDRGYEQYF	TGTGCCATCCTCCGGGACAGAGGCTACGAGCAGTACTTC
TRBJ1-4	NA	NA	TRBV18	CASSPINRPNEKLFF	TGTGCCAGCTCACCAATAAACAGGCCTAATGAAAAACTGTTTTTT
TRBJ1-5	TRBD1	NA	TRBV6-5	CASSKGQGNQPQHF	TGTGCCAGCAGCAAGGGACAGGGGAATCAGCCCCAGCATTTT
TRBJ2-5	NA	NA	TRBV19	CASSIGGANQETQYF	TGTGCCAGTAGTATAGGCGGGGCGAACCAAGAGACCCAGTACTTC
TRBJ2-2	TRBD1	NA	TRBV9	CASSVGGTGNVGELFF	TGTGCCAGCAGCGTAGGGGGGACAGGGAATGTCGGGGAGCTGTTTTTT
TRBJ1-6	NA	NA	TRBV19	CASSHDRSYNSPLHF	TGTGCCAGTAGCCACGACAGGTCCTATAATTCACCCCTCCACTTT
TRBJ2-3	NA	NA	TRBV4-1	CASSQVSQTTDTQYF	TGCGCCAGCAGCCAAGTGTCTCAGACCACAGATACGCAGTATTTT
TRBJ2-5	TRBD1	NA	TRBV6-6	CASSGQGETQYF	TGTGCCAGCAGTGGACAGGGAGAGACCCAGTACTTC
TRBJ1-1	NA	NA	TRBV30	CAWSHRATANTEAFF	TGTGCCTGGAGTCATAGGGCGACCGCGAACACTGAAGCTTTCTTT
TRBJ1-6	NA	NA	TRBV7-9	CASSLEAGWSSPLHF	TGTGCCAGCAGCTTAGAGGCAGGGTGGTCGTCACCCCTCCACTTT
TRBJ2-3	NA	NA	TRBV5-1	CASSLVGRDWGRTDTQYF	TGCGCCAGCAGCTTGGTCGGGCGGGATTGGGGGCGTACAGATACGCAGTATTTT
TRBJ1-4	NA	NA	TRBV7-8	CASSSRGNNEKLFF	TGTGCCAGCAGCTCTAGGGGTAATAATGAAAAACTGTTTTTT
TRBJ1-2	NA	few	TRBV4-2	CASSQEQNYGYTF	TGTGCCAGCAGCCAAGAACAGAACTATGGCTACACCTTC
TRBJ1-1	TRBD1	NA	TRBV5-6	CASSLGGQMNTEAFF	TGTGCCAGCAGCTTGGGGGGACAGATGAACACTGAAGCTTTCTTT
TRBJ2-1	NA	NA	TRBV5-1	CASSPDYNEQFF	TGCGCCAGCAGCCCGGACTACAATGAGCAGTTCTTC
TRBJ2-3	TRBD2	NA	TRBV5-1	CASSSGLAGPLTDTQYF	TGCGCCAGCAGCTCCGGACTAGCGGGGCCTCTCACAGATACGCAGTATTTT
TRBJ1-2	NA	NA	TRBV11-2	CASSLVPGDRSYTF	TGTGCCAGCAGCTTAGTGCCAGGGGACCGTAGCTACACCTTC
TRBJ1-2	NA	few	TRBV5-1	CASSLGLSRDYGYTF	TGCGCCAGCAGCTTGGGGCTCTCACGAGACTATGGCTACACCTTC
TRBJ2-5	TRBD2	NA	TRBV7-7	CAIKAGGGETQYF	TGTGCTATCAAGGCGGGGGGAGGAGAGACCCAGTACTTC
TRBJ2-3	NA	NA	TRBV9	CASSDSTGYSTDTQYF	TGTGCCAGCAGCGATTCAACAGGATATAGCACAGATACGCAGTATTTT
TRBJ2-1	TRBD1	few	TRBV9	CASSQIPVPGQGGSEQFF	TGTGCCAGCAGCCAAATTCCGGTTCCGGGACAGGGTGGAAGTGAGCAGTTCTTC
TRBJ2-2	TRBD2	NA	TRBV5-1	CASSLVAGVNTGELFF	TGCGCCAGCAGCTTGGTAGCGGGGGTGAACACCGGGGAGCTGTTTTTT
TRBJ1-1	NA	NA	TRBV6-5	CASTPGRGNTEAFF	TGTGCCAGCACCCCAGGTCGGGGAAACACTGAAGCTTTCTTT
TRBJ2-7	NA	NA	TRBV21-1	CATSYEQYF	TGTGCCACCTCGTACGAGCAGTACTTC
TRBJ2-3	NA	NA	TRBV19	CASSTYQVHTQYF	TGTGCCAGTAGTACCTACCAAGTTCATACGCAGTATTTT
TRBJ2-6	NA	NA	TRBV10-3	CAISEGLGTGANVLTF	TGTGCCATCAGTGAAGGCTTGGGGACTGGGGCCAACGTCCTGACTTTC
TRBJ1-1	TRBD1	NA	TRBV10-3	CAIRVRDRGTNTEAFF	TGTGCCATCAGGGTCCGGGACAGGGGAACGAACACTGAAGCTTTCTTT
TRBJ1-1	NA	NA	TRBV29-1	CSVGIGFNTEAFF	TGCAGCGTTGGGATTGGTTTCAACACTGAAGCTTTCTTT
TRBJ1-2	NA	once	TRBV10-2	CASSGLQGDNYGYTF	TGCGCCAGCAGTGGCTTACAGGGCGATAACTATGGCTACACCTTC
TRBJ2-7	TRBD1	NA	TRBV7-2	CASSLAPGTGGYEQYF	TGTGCCAGCAGCTTAGCTCCCGGGACAGGGGGCTACGAGCAGTACTTC
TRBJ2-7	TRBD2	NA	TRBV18	CASSPVLLANSYEQYF	TGTGCCAGCTCACCAGTTCTACTAGCGAACTCCTACGAGCAGTACTTC
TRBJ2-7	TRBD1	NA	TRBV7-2	CASSLGGTGIYEQYF	TGTGCCAGCAGCTTAGGAGGGACAGGCATCTACGAGCAGTACTTC
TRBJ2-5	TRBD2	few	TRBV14	CASSQGLAGVETQYF	TGTGCCAGCAGCCAGGGTCTAGCGGGGGTCGAGACCCAGTACTTC
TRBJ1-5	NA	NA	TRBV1	CTSSQDPRGKGNQPQHF	TGCACCAGCAGCCAGGACCCGCGGGGGAAGGGCAATCAGCCCCAGCATTTT
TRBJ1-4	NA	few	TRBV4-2	CASSPNSGGEKLFF	TGTGCCAGCAGCCCGAACTCAGGTGGGGAAAAACTGTTTTTT
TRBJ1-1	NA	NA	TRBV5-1	CASSLGQKNTEAFF	TGCGCCAGCAGCTTGGGACAGAAGAACACTGAAGCTTTCTTT
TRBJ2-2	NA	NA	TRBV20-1	CSAPNTGELFF	TGCAGTGCCCCGAACACCGGGGAGCTGTTTTTT
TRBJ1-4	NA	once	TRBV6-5	CASSRDRSTNEKLFF	TGTGCCAGCAGTCGTGACAGGTCGACTAATGAAAAACTGTTTTTT
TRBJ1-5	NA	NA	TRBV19	CASSIGEPGNSNQPQHF	TGTGCCAGTAGTATAGGAGAGCCGGGGAATAGCAATCAGCCCCAGCATTTT
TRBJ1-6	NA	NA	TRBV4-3	CASSPSLGSLNNSPLHF	TGCGCCAGCAGTCCAAGTTTAGGCAGTTTAAACAATTCACCCCTCCACTTT
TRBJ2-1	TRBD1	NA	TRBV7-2	CASSYGQGGSNEQFF	TGTGCCAGCAGCTACGGACAGGGGGGGTCCAATGAGCAGTTCTTC